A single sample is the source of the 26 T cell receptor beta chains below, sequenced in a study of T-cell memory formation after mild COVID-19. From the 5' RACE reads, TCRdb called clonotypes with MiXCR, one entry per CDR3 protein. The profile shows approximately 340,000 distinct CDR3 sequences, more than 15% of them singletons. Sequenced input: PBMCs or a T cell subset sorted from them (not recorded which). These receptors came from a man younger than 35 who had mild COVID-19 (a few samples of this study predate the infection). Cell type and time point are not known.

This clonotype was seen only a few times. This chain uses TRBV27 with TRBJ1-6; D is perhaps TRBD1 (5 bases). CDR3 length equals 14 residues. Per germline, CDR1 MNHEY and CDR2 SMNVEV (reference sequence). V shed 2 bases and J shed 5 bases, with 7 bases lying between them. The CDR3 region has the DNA TGTGCCAGCAGTTTAGGGGGAGATAATTCACCCCTCCACTTT. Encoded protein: CASSLGGDNSPLHF.

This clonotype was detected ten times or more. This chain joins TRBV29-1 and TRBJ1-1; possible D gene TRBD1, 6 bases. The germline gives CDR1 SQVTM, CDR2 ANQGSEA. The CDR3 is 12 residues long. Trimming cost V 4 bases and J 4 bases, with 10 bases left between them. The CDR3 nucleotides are TGCAGCGTTGGAAGGGGGGGCACTGAAGCTTTCTTT. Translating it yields CSVGRGGTEAFF. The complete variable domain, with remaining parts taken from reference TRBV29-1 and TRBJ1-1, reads SAVISQKPSRDICQRGTSLTIQCQVDSQVTMMFWYRQQPGQSLTLIATANQGSEATYESGFVIDKFPISRPNLTFSTLTVSNMSPEDSSIYLCSVGRGGTEAFFGQGTRLTVV.

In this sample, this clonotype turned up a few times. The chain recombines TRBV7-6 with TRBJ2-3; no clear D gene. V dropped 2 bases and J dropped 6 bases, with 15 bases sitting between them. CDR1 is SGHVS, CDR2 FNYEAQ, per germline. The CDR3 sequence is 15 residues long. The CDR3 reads CASSLSWTGPDTQYF. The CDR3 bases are TGTGCCAGCAGCTTAAGTTGGACCGGCCCCGATACGCAGTATTTT.

The CDR3 DNA reads TGTGCCAGCAGCGATTCGAGTACAGGGTTCCACGAGCAGTACTTC. This sequence encodes CASSDSSTGFHEQYF. This sequence joins TRBV7-2 and TRBJ2-7, with a possible D match to TRBD1 (6 bases). The CDR3 is 15 amino acids. The germline gives CDR1 SGHTA, CDR2 FQGNSA. Trimming took off 5 bases at V and 5 bases at J, with 19 bases between the two ends. Full variable domain (missing parts from reference TRBV7-2 and TRBJ2-7): GAGVSQSPSNKVTEKGKDVELRCDPISGHTALYWYRQSLGQGLEFLIYFQGNSAPDKSGLPSDRFSAERTGGSVSTLTIQRTQQEDSAVYLCASSDSSTGFHEQYFGPGTRLTVT.

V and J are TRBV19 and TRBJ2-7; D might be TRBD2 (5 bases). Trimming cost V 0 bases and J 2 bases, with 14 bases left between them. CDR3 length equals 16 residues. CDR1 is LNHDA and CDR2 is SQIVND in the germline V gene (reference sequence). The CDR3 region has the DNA TGTGCCAGTAGTATAGATCTATCTCAGCGGACCTACGAGCAGTACTTC. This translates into CASSIDLSQRTYEQYF.

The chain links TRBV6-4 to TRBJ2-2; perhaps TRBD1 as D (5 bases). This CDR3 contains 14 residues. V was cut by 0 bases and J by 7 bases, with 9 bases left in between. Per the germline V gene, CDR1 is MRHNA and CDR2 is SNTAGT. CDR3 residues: CASSDSGDNGELFF. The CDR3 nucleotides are TGTGCCAGCAGTGACTCAGGGGATAACGGGGAGCTGTTTTTT.

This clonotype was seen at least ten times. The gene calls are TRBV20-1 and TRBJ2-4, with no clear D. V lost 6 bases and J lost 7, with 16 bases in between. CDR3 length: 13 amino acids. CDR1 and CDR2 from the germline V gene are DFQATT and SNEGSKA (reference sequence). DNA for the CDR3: TGCAGTGCCGGAGCGAGCTCAAGGAACATTCAGTACTTC. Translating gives CSAGASSRNIQYF.

The CDR3 loop reads CAVRTGTFTDTQYF. The CDR3, as DNA: TGTGCCGTCAGGACAGGGACCTTCACAGATACGCAGTATTTT. The chain links TRBV6-5 to TRBJ2-3, with 8 bases identical to TRBD1. The CDR3 loop spans 14 amino acids. Looked up from germline, CDR1 is MNHEY and CDR2 is SVGAGI. With V trimmed by 11 bases and J by 2 bases, 9 bases remained unmatched.

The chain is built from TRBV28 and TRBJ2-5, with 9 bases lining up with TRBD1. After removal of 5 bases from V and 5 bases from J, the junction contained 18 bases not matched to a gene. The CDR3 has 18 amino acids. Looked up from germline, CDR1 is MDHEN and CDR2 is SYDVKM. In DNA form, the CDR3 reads TGTGCCAGCAGTCCTCCGGGACAGGGTGGTACAAGTAAGGAGACCCAGTACTTC. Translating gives CASSPPGQGGTSKETQYF. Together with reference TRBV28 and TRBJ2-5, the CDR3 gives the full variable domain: DVKVTQSSRYLVKRTGEKVFLECVQDMDHENMFWYRQDPGLGLRLIYFSYDVKMKEKGDIPEGYSVSREKKERFSLILESASTNQTSMYLCASSPPGQGGTSKETQYFGPGTRLLVL.

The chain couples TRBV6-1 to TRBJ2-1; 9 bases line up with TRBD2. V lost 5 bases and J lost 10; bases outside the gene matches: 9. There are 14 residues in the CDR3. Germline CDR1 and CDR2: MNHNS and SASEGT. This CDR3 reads CASSTRGGAGEQFF. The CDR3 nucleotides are TGTGCCAGCAGTACGCGCGGGGGGGCGGGGGAGCAGTTCTTC.

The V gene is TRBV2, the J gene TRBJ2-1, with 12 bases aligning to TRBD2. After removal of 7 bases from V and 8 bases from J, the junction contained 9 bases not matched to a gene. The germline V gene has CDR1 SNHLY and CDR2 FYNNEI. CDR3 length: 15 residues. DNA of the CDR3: TGTGCCAGCAAGAAGCTAGCGGGGGGGATCGATGAGCAGTTCTTC. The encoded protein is CASKKLAGGIDEQFF.

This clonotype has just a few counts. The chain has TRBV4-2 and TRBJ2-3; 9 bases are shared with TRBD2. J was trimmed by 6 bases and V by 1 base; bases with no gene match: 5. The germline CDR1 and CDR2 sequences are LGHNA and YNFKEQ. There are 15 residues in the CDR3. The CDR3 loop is CASSQAGLAVDTQYF. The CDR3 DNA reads TGTGCCAGCAGCCAAGCGGGACTAGCAGTGGATACGCAGTATTTT.

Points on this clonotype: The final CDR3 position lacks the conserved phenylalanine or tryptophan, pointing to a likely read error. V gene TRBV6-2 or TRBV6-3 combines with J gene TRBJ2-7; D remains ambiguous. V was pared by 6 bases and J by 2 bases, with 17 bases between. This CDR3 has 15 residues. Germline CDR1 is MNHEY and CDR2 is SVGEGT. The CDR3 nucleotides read TGTGCCAGCAGACCAGGACGGCTGGGTACCTACGAGCAGTACTTA. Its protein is CASRPGRLGTYEQYL.

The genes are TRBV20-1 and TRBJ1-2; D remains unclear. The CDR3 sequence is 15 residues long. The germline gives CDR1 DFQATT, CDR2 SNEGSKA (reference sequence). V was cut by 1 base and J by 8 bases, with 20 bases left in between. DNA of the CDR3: TGCAGTGCTAGAGTTACAGCCCAGAGAATCGGCGGCTACACCTTC. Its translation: CSARVTAQRIGGYTF.

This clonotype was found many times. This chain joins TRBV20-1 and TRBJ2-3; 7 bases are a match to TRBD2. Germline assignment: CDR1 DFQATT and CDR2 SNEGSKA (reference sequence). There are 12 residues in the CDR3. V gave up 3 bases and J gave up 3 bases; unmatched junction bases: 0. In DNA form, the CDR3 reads TGCAGTGCTAGCGGGGGGACAGATACGCAGTATTTT. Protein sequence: CSASGGTDTQYF.

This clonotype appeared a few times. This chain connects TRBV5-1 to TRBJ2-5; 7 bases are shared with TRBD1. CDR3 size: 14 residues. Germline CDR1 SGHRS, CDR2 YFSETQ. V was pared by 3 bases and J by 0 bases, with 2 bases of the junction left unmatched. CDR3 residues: CASSSTGDQETQYF. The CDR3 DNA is TGCGCCAGCAGCTCTACAGGGGACCAAGAGACCCAGTACTTC.

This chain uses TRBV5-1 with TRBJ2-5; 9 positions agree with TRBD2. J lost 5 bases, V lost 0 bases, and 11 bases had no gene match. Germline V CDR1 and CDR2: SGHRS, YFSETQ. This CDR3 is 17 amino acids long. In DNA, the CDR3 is TGCGCCAGCAGCTTGGACGTAAGCGGGGGGCTACGGGAGACCCAGTACTTC. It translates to CASSLDVSGGLRETQYF.

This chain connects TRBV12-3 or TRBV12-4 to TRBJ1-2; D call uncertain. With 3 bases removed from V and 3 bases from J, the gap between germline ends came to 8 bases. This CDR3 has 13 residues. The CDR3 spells CASSFGEDYGYTF. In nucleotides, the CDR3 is TGTGCCAGCAGTTTCGGGGAAGACTATGGCTACACCTTC.

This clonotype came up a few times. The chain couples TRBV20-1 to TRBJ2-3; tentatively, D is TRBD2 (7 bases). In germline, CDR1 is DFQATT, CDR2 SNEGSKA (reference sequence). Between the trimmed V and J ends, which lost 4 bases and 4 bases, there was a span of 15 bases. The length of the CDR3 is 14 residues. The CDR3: CSATTAGGPDTQYF. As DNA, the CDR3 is TGCAGTGCTACTACCGCCGGGGGGCCAGATACGCAGTATTTT.

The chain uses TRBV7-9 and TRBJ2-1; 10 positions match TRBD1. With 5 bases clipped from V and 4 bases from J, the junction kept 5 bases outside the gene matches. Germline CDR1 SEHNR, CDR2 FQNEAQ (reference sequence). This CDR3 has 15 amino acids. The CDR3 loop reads CASSMTGGAYNEQFF. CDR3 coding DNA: TGTGCCAGCAGCATGACAGGGGGCGCGTACAATGAGCAGTTCTTC. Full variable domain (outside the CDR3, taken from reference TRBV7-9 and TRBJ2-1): DTGVSQNPRHKITKRGQNVTFRCDPISEHNRLYWYRQTLGQGPEFLTYFQNEAQLEKSRLLSDRFSAERPKGSFSTLEIQRTEQGDSAMYLCASSMTGGAYNEQFFGPGTRLTVL.

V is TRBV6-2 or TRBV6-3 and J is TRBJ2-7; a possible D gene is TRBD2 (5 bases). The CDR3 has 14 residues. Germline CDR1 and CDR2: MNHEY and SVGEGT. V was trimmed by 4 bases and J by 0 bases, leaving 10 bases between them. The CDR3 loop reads CASSSRGSSYEQYV. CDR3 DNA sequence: TGTGCCAGCAGTTCCCGGGGATCCTCCTACGAGCAGTACGTC.

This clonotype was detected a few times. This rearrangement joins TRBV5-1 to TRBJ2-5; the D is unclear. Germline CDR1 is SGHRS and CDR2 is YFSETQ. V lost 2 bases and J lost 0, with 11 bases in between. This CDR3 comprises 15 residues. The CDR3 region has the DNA TGCGCCAGCAGCTTAATAACAGAGTACCAAGAGACCCAGTACTTC. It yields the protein CASSLITEYQETQYF.

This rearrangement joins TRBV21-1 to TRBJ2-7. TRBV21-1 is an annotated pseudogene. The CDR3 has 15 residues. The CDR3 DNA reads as TGTGCCAGCAGCAAAGTAAGCGACGGAACCTACGAGCAGTACGTC. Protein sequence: CASSKVSDGTYEQYV.

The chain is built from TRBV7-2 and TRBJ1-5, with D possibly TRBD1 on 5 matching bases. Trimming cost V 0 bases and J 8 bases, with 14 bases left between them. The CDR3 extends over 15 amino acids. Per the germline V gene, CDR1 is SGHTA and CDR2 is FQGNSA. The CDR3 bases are TGTGCCAGCAGCTTAGCGAGCCAGAGGGGAGAGCCCCAGCATTTT. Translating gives CASSLASQRGEPQHF.

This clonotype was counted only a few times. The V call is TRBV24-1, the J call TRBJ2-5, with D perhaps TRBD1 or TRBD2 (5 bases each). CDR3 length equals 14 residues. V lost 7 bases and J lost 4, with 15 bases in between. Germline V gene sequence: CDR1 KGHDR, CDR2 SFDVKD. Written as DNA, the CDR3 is TGTGCCACCAGGGCCACCGGGGCGTCAGAGACCCAGTACTTC. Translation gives CATRATGASETQYF.

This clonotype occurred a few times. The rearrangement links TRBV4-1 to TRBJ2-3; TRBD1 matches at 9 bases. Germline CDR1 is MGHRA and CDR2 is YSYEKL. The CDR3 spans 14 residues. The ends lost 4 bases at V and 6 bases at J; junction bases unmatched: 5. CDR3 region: CASSRTGALDTQYF. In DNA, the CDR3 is TGCGCCAGCAGCCGGACAGGGGCTCTGGATACGCAGTATTTT.